One sample yielded the 13 T cell receptor beta chains listed below, sequenced in a study of blood T cell repertoires in COVID-19. The data were produced by immunoSEQ multiplex PCR, yet TCRdb's version contains in-frame clones alone and is incomplete. The table records about 440,000 clones, approximately 90% of them present only once. Sequences were obtained from peripheral blood. These receptors all come from a woman in her 30s with acute or convalescent COVID-19.

The J gene is TRBJ2-2, the V gene TRBV20-1, with 8 bases aligning to TRBD2. V shed 3 bases, J shed 4 bases, and the junction held 1 base outside the gene matches. Germline CDR1 and CDR2: DFQATT and SNEGSKA (reference sequence). This CDR3 spans 13 amino acids. CDR3 protein: CSASLAGTGELFF. DNA of the CDR3: TGCAGTGCTAGTCTAGCGGGCACCGGGGAGCTGTTTTTT.

This clone came up a few times. V is TRBV3-1 (or the pseudogene TRBV3-2) and J is TRBJ1-2; possible D gene TRBD1, 6 bases. Per germline, CDR1 LGHDT and CDR2 YNNKEL (reference sequence). Trimming left V 4 bases short and J 4 bases short, with 19 bases between. The CDR3 consists of 16 residues. The CDR3 nucleotides read TGTGCCAGCAGCCGGAACCGGGACACTGGAGGCTATGGCTACACCTTC. Translating it yields CASSRNRDTGGYGYTF.

J is TRBJ1-2 and V is TRBV7-3, with D possibly matching TRBD1 (5 bases). The CDR3 totals 15 residues. Germline V gene sequence: CDR1 SGHTA, CDR2 FQGTGA. Trimming removed 5 bases at V and 5 bases at J, with 18 bases between. The CDR3 DNA sequence: TGTGCCAGCAGCCCCTCGGGGGGAGCGCAATATGGCTACACCTTC. Protein: CASSPSGGAQYGYTF.

The chain combines TRBV5-1 with TRBJ1-4, with 12 bases fitting TRBD1. The CDR3 spans 18 residues. Germline trimming cut 3 bases from V and 0 bases from J; bases unmatched to any gene: 6. Looked up from germline, CDR1 is SGHRS and CDR2 is YFSETQ. Written as DNA, the CDR3 is TGCGCCAGCAGCTCCGGGACAGGGGGCCCTGCAACTAATGAAAAACTGTTTTTT. Its protein is CASSSGTGGPATNEKLFF.

This clone showed up just once. This CDR3 is CASSSSGSLYGQPQHF. The CDR3 DNA is TGTGCCAGCAGTTCGTCGGGGTCCCTCTACGGTCAGCCCCAGCATTTT. J is TRBJ1-5 and V is TRBV6-5; D is ambiguous. The CDR3 consists of 16 residues. The germline V gene has CDR1 MNHEY and CDR2 SVGAGI. V dropped 4 bases and J dropped 6 bases, with 19 bases sitting between them.

This clone has just one count. The chain carries TRBV2 and TRBJ1-1, with D unclear. Between the trimmed V and J ends, which lost 3 bases and 10 bases, there was a span of 15 bases. The CDR3 totals 13 residues. Per germline, CDR1 SNHLY and CDR2 FYNNEI. CDR3: CASSDTMAVGAFF. As DNA, the CDR3 is TGTGCCAGCAGTGATACGATGGCGGTAGGAGCTTTCTTT. The full variable domain, completed using reference TRBV2 and TRBJ1-1, is EPEVTQTPSHQVTQMGQEVILRCVPISNHLYFYWYRQILGQKVEFLVSFYNNEISEKSEIFDDQFSVERPDGSNFTLKIRSTKLEDSAMYFCASSDTMAVGAFFGQGTRLTVV.

This clone was seen only once. The chain is built from TRBV11-2 and TRBJ2-3, with 8 bases lining up with TRBD2. The J segment lost 1 base and the V segment lost 2 bases, leaving 5 bases of the junction unmatched. The CDR3 loop spans 16 amino acids. The germline V gene has CDR1 SGHAT and CDR2 FQNNGV. In nucleotides, the CDR3 is TGTGCCAGCAGCTTAATCCGGCGGGGGGGCACAGATACGCAGTATTTT. This codes for CASSLIRRGGTDTQYF.

The chain employs TRBV5-1 and TRBJ2-5, with no clear D. There are 11 residues in the CDR3. Between the trimmed V and J ends, which lost 4 bases and 3 bases, there was a span of 4 bases. Germline V gene sequence: CDR1 SGHRS, CDR2 YFSETQ. The CDR3 DNA sequence: TGCGCCAGCAGCGTAAAAGAGACCCAGTACTTC. This codes for CASSVKETQYF.

This rearrangement joins TRBV5-5 to TRBJ1-3, with a possible D match to TRBD1 (6 bases). The CDR3 has 15 residues. V was cut by 2 bases and J by 2 bases, with 11 bases left in between. The germline V gene encodes CDR1 SGHKS and CDR2 YYEKEE (reference sequence). This chain's CDR3 is CASSFGNRAGNTIYF. The CDR3 bases are TGTGCCAGCAGCTTTGGGAACAGGGCTGGAAACACCATATATTTT.

This chain connects TRBV18 to TRBJ2-5; TRBD1 matches 7 bases. With 5 bases clipped from V and 5 bases from J, the junction kept 2 bases outside the gene matches. Germline lookup yields CDR1 KGHSH and CDR2 LQKENI. This CDR3 comprises 12 residues. The DNA for the CDR3 is TGTGCCAGCTCAAAGGACAGGGAGACCCAGTACTTC. It specifies CASSKDRETQYF.

The chain joins TRBV9 to TRBJ2-7; TRBD2 is a possible D gene (6 bases). V was cut by 4 bases and J by 2 bases, with 16 bases left in between. Germline V gives CDR1 SGDLS, CDR2 YYNGEE. This CDR3 contains 15 residues. The DNA of the CDR3 is TGTGCCAGCAGCTTCGGGCAGGGAGGCCCCTACGAGCAGTACTTC. It translates to CASSFGQGGPYEQYF.

The chain has TRBV14 and TRBJ2-1; possible D gene TRBD2, 6 bases. CDR1 SGHDN and CDR2 FVKESK come from the germline V gene. The CDR3 extends over 19 amino acids. Trimming took off 2 bases at V and 6 bases at J, with 26 bases between the two ends. For the CDR3, the DNA is TGTGCCAGCAGCCAAAAGATAGGGACTGACGTGGGAGGCAGCAATGAGCAGTTCTTC. It specifies CASSQKIGTDVGGSNEQFF.

This clone was detected once. The gene calls are TRBV3-1 (or the pseudogene TRBV3-2) and TRBJ2-3; 10 bases match TRBD2. Germline values: CDR1 LGHDT, CDR2 YNNKEL (reference sequence). The CDR3 contains 17 residues. The trim removed 4 bases at V and 2 bases at J, leaving 9 bases unmatched. Written as DNA, the CDR3 is TGTGCCAGCAGCCGGAACCCTAGCGGGGGACTCACAGATACGCAGTATTTT. Translated: CASSRNPSGGLTDTQYF.